This passage covers 14 T cell receptor beta chains from one sample sequenced in a study of regulatory and conventional T cells in RAG deficiency. Conventional CD4+ T cells were sorted from blood as CD25-low CD127-high cells. The data were produced by immunoSEQ multiplex PCR, yet TCRdb's version contains in-frame clones alone and is incomplete. The sample includes 45,000 or so clones, around 90% of them seen just once. This sample also appeared in a second study, on regulatory T cells. That report adds: Amplification used 52 TRBV primers and 13 TRBJ primers.

Material for sequencing was CD4+ effector T cells sorted from blood. These receptors were obtained from a human donor in good health.

This clone is medium-sized in the sample. The CDR3 DNA reads as TGTGCCAGCTCACCAGCCGGGACAGGGGCGGTCTACGAGCAGTACTTC. It encodes CASSPAGTGAVYEQYF. The chain links TRBV18 to TRBJ2-7, with 10 bases that match TRBD1. With V trimmed by 2 bases and J by 3 bases, 7 bases remained unmatched. CDR3 size: 16 residues. Looked up from germline, CDR1 is KGHSH and CDR2 is LQKENI.

This sequence joins TRBV18 and TRBJ2-7, with D unresolved. The germline V gene encodes CDR1 KGHSH and CDR2 LQKENI. V lost 3 bases to trimming and J lost 3 bases, with 9 bases between them. The CDR3 covers 13 residues. The chain's CDR3 is CASSPSGYYEQYF. CDR3 nucleotide sequence: TGTGCCAGCTCACCTTCCGGTTACTACGAGCAGTACTTC.

This chain uses TRBV12-5 with TRBJ1-1, with D hard to call. Germline V gives CDR1 LGHNT, CDR2 FRNRAP. The CDR3 has 11 amino acids. V was trimmed by 1 base and J by 5 bases, leaving 2 bases between them. The CDR3 spells CASGLGTEAFF. DNA for the CDR3: TGTGCTAGTGGTTTGGGGACTGAAGCTTTCTTT.

This chain joins TRBV5-1 and TRBJ2-1; D may match TRBD1 or TRBD2 (5 bases each). Germline lookup yields CDR1 SGHRS and CDR2 YFSETQ. CDR3 length equals 13 residues. V was shortened by 8 bases and J by 6 bases, with 15 bases between the two germline ends. Written as DNA, the CDR3 is TGCGCCAGGAGGCCCCCAGGGACCAATGAGCAGTTCTTC. Amino acids: CARRPPGTNEQFF. The whole variable domain, remainder taken from reference TRBV5-1 and TRBJ2-1, is KAGVTQTPRYLIKTRGQQVTLSCSPISGHRSVSWYQQTPGQGLQFLFEYFSETQRNKGNFPGRFSGRQFSNSRSEMNVSTLELGDSALYLCARRPPGTNEQFFGPGTRLTVL.

The chain employs TRBV2 and TRBJ2-5; no clear D gene. Deletions cut 5 bases from V and 3 bases from J, with 10 bases between. Germline loops: CDR1 SNHLY, CDR2 FYNNEI. The CDR3 spans 13 residues. The CDR3 DNA reads TGTGCCAGCAGTATTACAAGAAAAGAGACCCAGTACTTC. Translation gives CASSITRKETQYF.

The CDR3 DNA reads TGTGCCAGCAGTCCACAGTTCTTTGGAAACACCATATATTTT. It codes for CASSPQFFGNTIYF. The chain joins TRBV28 to TRBJ1-3, with D uncertain. This CDR3 has 14 amino acids. V lost 5 bases and J lost 3, with 11 bases in between. In germline, CDR1 is MDHEN, CDR2 SYDVKM.

The rearrangement joins TRBV11-2 to TRBJ1-5; D not certain. CDR1 and CDR2 from the germline V gene are SGHAT and FQNNGV. Between the trimmed V and J ends, which lost 2 bases and 5 bases, there was a span of 10 bases. The CDR3 contains 14 residues. The CDR3 DNA reads as TGTGCCAGCAGCTTAAGGTCAGAGTATCAGCCCCAGCATTTT. Encoded protein: CASSLRSEYQPQHF.

CDR3 nucleotide sequence: TGCGCCAGCAGCTTGACCCCCCCGGGTTCTACAACTAATGAAAAACTGTTTTTT. It encodes CASSLTPPGSTTNEKLFF. The chain employs TRBV5-1 and TRBJ1-4; D not certain. The CDR3 is 18 amino acids. Germline values: CDR1 SGHRS, CDR2 YFSETQ. With 1 base removed from V and 0 bases from J, the gap between germline ends came to 16 bases.

The rearrangement uses TRBV19 and TRBJ2-2; the D gene could be TRBD1 or TRBD2 (5 bases each). V was clipped by 9 bases and J by 7 bases, with 9 bases between them. The V gene's germline CDR1 is LNHDA and CDR2 SQIVND (reference sequence). CDR3 length: 11 residues. The CDR3 region has the DNA TGTGCCAGCTCGGGGCGCGGGGAGCTGTTTTTT. Amino acids: CASSGRGELFF.

The chain carries TRBV2 and TRBJ1-6; D not certain. Germline CDR1 and CDR2: SNHLY and FYNNEI. This CDR3 contains 15 residues. The V end was cut by 3 bases, the J end by 7 bases, with 13 bases between. CDR3 in amino acids: CASSDLSGSNSPLHF. CDR3 coding DNA: TGTGCCAGCAGTGATTTGTCCGGGAGCAATTCACCCCTCCACTTT.

This clone appeared a single time. The J gene is TRBJ2-2, the V gene TRBV19, with 7 bases fitting TRBD1. This CDR3 has 15 residues. V lost 1 base and J lost 2; bases outside the gene matches: 1. Germline CDR1 and CDR2: LNHDA and SQIVND (reference sequence). The CDR3 region is CASSIGTGNTGELFF. The CDR3 bases are TGTGCCAGTAGTATAGGGACAGGTAACACCGGGGAGCTGTTTTTT.

V and J are TRBV25-1 and TRBJ1-2; D perhaps matches TRBD1 (5 bases). This CDR3 region has 13 residues. V was trimmed by 6 bases and J by 14 bases, leaving 22 bases between them. Germline V gene lookup returns CDR1 MGHDK and CDR2 SYGVNS. CDR3 DNA sequence: TGTGCCAGCAGCCCCACGAAGAGCAGGGCCCCAACCTTC. It is translated as CASSPTKSRAPTF.

The chain is built from TRBV6-1 and TRBJ2-1, with 7 nucleotides matching TRBD2. The CDR3 loop spans 15 amino acids. Germline trimming cut 6 bases from V and 7 bases from J; bases unmatched to any gene: 12. Germline-derived CDR1 and CDR2 are MNHNS and SASEGT. This CDR3 reads CASRLAGGSKNEQFF. The CDR3 DNA sequence: TGTGCCAGCAGATTAGCCGGGGGGAGTAAAAATGAGCAGTTCTTC.

The chain has TRBV11-3 and TRBJ2-7; 8 bases align to TRBD1. CDR1 SGHNT and CDR2 YENEEA come from the germline V gene. The CDR3 length is 14 residues. Trimming cost V 5 bases and J 2 bases; bases outside gene matches: 5. CDR3 sequence reads: CASSPGQGTYEQYF. The CDR3 DNA reads as TGTGCCAGCAGCCCAGGACAGGGTACCTACGAGCAGTACTTC.